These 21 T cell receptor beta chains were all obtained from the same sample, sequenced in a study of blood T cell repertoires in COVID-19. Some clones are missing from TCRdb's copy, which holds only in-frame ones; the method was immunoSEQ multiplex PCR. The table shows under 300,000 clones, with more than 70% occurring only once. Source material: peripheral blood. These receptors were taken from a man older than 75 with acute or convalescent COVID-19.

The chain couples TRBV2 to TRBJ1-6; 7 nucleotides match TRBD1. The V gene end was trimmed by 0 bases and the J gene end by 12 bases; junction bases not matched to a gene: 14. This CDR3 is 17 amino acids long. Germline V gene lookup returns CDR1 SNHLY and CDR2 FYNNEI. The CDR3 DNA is TGTGCCAGCAGTGAAGCGGTATCAGGGGGTTCAGTACGACCCCTCCACTTT. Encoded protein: CASSEAVSGGSVRPLHF.

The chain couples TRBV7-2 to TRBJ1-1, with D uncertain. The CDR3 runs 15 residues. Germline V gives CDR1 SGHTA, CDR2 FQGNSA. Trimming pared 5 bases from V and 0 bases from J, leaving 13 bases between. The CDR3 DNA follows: TGTGCCAGCAGCCCCCAAGGCAGGTTGAACACTGAAGCTTTCTTT. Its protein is CASSPQGRLNTEAFF.

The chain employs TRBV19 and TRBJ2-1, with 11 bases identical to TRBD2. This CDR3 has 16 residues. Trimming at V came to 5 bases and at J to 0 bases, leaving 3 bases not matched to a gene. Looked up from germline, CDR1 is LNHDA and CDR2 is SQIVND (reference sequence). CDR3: CASSRLAGGSYNEQFF. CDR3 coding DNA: TGTGCCAGTAGTCGGCTAGCGGGAGGCTCCTACAATGAGCAGTTCTTC.

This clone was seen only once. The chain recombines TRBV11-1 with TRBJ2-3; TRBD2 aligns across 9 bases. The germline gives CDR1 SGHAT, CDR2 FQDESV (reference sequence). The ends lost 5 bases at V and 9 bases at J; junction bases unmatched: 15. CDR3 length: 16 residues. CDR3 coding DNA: TGTGCCAGCAGCCCCCCGGGGCGGGAGGGAGCAGGGACGCAGTATTTT. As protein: CASSPPGREGAGTQYF.

The CDR3 region has the DNA TGCGCCAGCAGCATCACCGGACAGGGGCGGACTGAAGCTTTCTTT. Translating gives CASSITGQGRTEAFF. The J gene is TRBJ1-1, the V gene TRBV5-1, with 9 bases identical to TRBD1. Germline-derived CDR1 and CDR2 are SGHRS and YFSETQ. CDR3 length equals 15 residues. V shed 4 bases and J 5 bases; nucleotides not matched to a gene: 9. Based on the CDR3 plus reference TRBV5-1 and TRBJ1-1, the full variable domain is KAGVTQTPRYLIKTRGQQVTLSCSPISGHRSVSWYQQTPGQGLQFLFEYFSETQRNKGNFPGRFSGRQFSNSRSEMNVSTLELGDSALYLCASSITGQGRTEAFFGQGTRLTVV.

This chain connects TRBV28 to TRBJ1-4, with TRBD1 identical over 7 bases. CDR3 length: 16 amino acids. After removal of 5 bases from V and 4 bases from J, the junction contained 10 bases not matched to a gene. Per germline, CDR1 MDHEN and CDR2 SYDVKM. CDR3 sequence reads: CASSTRTGLVNEKLFF. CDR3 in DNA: TGTGCCAGCAGTACCCGGACAGGCCTAGTTAATGAAAAACTGTTTTTT. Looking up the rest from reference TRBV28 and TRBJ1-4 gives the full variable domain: DVKVTQSSRYLVKRTGEKVFLECVQDMDHENMFWYRQDPGLGLRLIYFSYDVKMKEKGDIPEGYSVSREKKERFSLILESASTNQTSMYLCASSTRTGLVNEKLFFGSGTQLSVL.

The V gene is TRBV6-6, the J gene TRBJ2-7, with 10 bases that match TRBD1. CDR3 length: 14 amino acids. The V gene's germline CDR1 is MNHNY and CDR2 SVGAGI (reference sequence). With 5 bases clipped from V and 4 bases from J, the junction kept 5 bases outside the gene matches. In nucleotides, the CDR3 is TGTGCCAGCAGTAGGGGACAGGGGATTTACGAGCAGTACTTC. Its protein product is CASSRGQGIYEQYF.

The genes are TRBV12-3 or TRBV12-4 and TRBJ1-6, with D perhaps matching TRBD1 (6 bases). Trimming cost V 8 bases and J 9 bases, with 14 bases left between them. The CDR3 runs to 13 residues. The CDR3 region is CASQGREGSPLHF. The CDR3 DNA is TGTGCCAGCCAGGGGAGGGAGGGTTCACCCCTCCACTTT.

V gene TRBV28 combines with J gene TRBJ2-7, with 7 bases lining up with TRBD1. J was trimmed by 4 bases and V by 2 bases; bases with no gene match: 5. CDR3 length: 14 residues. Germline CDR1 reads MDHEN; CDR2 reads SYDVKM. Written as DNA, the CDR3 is TGTGCCAGCAGTTTAAGGACAGGCGGATACGAGCAGTACTTC. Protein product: CASSLRTGGYEQYF.

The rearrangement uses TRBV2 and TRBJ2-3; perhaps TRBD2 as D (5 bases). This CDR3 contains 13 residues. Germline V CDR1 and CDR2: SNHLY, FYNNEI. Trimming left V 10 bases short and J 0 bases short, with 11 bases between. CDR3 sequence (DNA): TGTGCCAACACGGGGAGAAGCACAGATACGCAGTATTTT. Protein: CANTGRSTDTQYF. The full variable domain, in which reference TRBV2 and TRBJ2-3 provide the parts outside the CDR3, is EPEVTQTPSHQVTQMGQEVILRCVPISNHLYFYWYRQILGQKVEFLVSFYNNEISEKSEIFDDQFSVERPDGSNFTLKIRSTKLEDSAMYFCANTGRSTDTQYFGPGTRLTVL.

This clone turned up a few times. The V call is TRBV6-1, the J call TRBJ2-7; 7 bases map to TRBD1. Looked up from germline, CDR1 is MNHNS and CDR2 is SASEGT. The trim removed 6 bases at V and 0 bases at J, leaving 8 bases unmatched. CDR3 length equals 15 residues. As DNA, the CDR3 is TGTGCCAGCAGCCAGGACAGGTTGTACTCCTACGAGCAGTACTTC. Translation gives CASSQDRLYSYEQYF.

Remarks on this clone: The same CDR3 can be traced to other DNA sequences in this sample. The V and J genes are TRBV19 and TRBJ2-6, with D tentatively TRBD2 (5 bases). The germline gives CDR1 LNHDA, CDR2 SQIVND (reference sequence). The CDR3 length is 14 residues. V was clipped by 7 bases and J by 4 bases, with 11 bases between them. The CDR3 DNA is TGTGCCAGTACCCTGAGGGCCGGGGCCAACGTCCTGACTTTC. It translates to CASTLRAGANVLTF.

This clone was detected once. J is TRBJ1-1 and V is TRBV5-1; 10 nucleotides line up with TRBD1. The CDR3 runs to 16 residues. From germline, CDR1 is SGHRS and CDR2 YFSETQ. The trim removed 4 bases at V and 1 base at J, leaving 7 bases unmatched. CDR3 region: CASSRVDRGWNTEAFF. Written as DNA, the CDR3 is TGCGCCAGCAGCCGAGTGGACAGGGGGTGGAACACTGAAGCTTTCTTT.

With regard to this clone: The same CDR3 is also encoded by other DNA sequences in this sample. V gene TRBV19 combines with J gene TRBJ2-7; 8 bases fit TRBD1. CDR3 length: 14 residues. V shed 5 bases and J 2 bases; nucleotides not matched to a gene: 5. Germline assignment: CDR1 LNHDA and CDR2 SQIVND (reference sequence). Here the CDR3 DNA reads TGTGCCAGTAGTTCCGGGACAGGAGCCTACGAGCAGTACTTC. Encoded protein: CASSSGTGAYEQYF.

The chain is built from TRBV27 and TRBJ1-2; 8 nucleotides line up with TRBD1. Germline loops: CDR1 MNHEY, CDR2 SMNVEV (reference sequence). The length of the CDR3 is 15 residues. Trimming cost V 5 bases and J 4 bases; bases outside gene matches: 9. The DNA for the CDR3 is TGTGCCAGCAGTCCGAGAACAGGGGGGACCTATGGCTACACCTTC. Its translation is CASSPRTGGTYGYTF.

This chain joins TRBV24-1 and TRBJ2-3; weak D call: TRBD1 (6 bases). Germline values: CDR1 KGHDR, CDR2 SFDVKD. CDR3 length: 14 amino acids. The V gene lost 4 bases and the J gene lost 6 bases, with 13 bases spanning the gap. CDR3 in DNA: TGTGCCACCAGTGACCCGAGAACAGGGGATACGCAGTATTTT. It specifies CATSDPRTGDTQYF.

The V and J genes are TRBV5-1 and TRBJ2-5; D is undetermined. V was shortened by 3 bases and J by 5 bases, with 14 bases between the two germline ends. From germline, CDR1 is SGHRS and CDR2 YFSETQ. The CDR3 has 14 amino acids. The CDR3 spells CASSSELARETQYF. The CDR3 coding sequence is TGCGCCAGCAGCTCCGAACTCGCCCGGGAGACCCAGTACTTC.

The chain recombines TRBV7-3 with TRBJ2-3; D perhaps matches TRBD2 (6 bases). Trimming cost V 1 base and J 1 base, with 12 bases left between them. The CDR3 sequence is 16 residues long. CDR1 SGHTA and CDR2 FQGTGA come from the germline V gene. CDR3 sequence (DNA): TGTGCCAGCAGCTTAAGACTAGGAGGGGGCACAGATACGCAGTATTTT. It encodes CASSLRLGGGTDTQYF.

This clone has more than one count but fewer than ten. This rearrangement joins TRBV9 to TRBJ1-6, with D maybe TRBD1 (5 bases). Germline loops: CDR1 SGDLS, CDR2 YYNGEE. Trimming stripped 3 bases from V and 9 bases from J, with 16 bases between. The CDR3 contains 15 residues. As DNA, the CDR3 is TGTGCCAGCAGCGCGTCCGGGACGGGGGGTTCACCCCTCCACTTT. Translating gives CASSASGTGGSPLHF.

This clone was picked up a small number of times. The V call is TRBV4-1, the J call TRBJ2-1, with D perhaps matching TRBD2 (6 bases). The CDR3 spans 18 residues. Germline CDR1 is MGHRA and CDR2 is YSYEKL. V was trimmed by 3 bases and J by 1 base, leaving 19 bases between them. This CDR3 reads CASSHDPGEGWSYNEQFF. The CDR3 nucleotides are TGCGCCAGCAGCCATGATCCGGGGGAAGGGTGGTCCTACAATGAGCAGTTCTTC.

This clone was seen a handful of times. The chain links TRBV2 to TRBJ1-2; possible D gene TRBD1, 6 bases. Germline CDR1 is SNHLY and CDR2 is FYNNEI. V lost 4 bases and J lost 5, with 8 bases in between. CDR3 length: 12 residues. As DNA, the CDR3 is TGTGCCAGCAGTGTTGGACAGTATGGCTACACCTTC. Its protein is CASSVGQYGYTF.